These T cell receptor beta chains were read from a single sample in a study of siplizumab effects on memory and regulatory T cells. Profiling relied on immunoSEQ multiplex PCR, and the TCRdb table lists in-frame clones only, not all of them. Among tens of thousands of clones listed, approximately 86% were seen once. The sample consisted of Tregs sorted from blood. These receptors all come from a human donor in good health. Both conserved end residues are part of each CDR3. A D gene is named only where the DNA matches it firmly. The size entry is marked missing in some rows and otherwise reads once, few, many or a size class.

j_gene: TRBJ2-5
len: 13
abundance: .
d_gene: .
v_gene: TRBV19
CDR3nt: TGTGCCAGTAGTATAGGAGACTACGGGGCCCAGTACTTC
CDR3aa: CASSIGDYGAQYF

j_gene: TRBJ1-2
len: 14
abundance: .
d_gene: .
v_gene: TRBV7-9
CDR3nt: TGTGCCAGCAGCTTAGCGGGGCAGATGTATGGCTACACCTTC
CDR3aa: CASSLAGQMYGYTF

j_gene: TRBJ1-2
len: 15
abundance: .
d_gene: TRBD1
v_gene: TRBV18
CDR3nt: TGTGCCAGCTCGGACAGGGTCTTGAAGGCCTATGGCTACACCTTC
CDR3aa: CASSDRVLKAYGYTF

j_gene: TRBJ2-5
len: 11
abundance: once
d_gene: .
v_gene: TRBV20-1
CDR3nt: TGCAGTGCTAGTTCCGAAGAGACCCAGTACTTC
CDR3aa: CSASSEETQYF

j_gene: TRBJ2-3
len: 15
abundance: .
d_gene: .
v_gene: TRBV2
CDR3nt: TGTGCCAGCAGTGAGCTCACACTTAGCACAGATACGCAGTATTTT
CDR3aa: CASSELTLSTDTQYF

j_gene: TRBJ1-5
len: 13
abundance: .
d_gene: .
v_gene: TRBV6-1
CDR3nt: TGTGCCAGCCAAGAGTTCGCGAATCAGCCCCAGCATTTT
CDR3aa: CASQEFANQPQHF

j_gene: TRBJ1-2
len: 16
abundance: .
d_gene: .
v_gene: TRBV27
CDR3nt: TGTGCCAGCAGCCCGGTAGGGGCTCACCCTAACTATGGCTACACCTTC
CDR3aa: CASSPVGAHPNYGYTF

j_gene: TRBJ1-6
len: 13
abundance: .
d_gene: .
v_gene: TRBV7-9
CDR3nt: TGTGCCAGCAGCTTAGCCGATAATTCACCCCTCCACTTT
CDR3aa: CASSLADNSPLHF

j_gene: TRBJ1-2
len: 13
abundance: medium-sized
d_gene: .
v_gene: TRBV7-2
CDR3nt: TGTGCCAGCAGCTTTGGGCCGGCTGCCAACTACACCTTC
CDR3aa: CASSFGPAANYTF

j_gene: TRBJ1-2
len: 13
abundance: .
d_gene: TRBD1
v_gene: TRBV19
CDR3nt: TGTGCCAGTAGTACTACAGGGGGCTATGGCTACACCTTC
CDR3aa: CASSTTGGYGYTF

j_gene: TRBJ2-5
len: 15
abundance: .
d_gene: .
v_gene: TRBV25-1
CDR3nt: TGTGCCAGCAGTGATGGGTCGGGGGCGTGGGAGACCCAGTACTTC
CDR3aa: CASSDGSGAWETQYF

j_gene: TRBJ1-6
len: 17
abundance: .
d_gene: .
v_gene: TRBV4-3
CDR3nt: TGCGCCAGCAGCCAAGGAGGACGGCGGGCGTTCGGTTCACCCCTCCACTTT
CDR3aa: CASSQGGRRAFGSPLHF

j_gene: TRBJ2-5
len: 17
abundance: .
d_gene: TRBD2
v_gene: TRBV7-2
CDR3nt: TGTGCCAGCAGCAAGGGACTAGCGGGGGGACCCCAGAAGACCCAGTACTTC
CDR3aa: CASSKGLAGGPQKTQYF

j_gene: TRBJ1-1
len: 12
abundance: few
d_gene: .
v_gene: TRBV10-3
CDR3nt: TGTGCCATCAGACAGGGAGGCTCTGAAGCTTTCTTT
CDR3aa: CAIRQGGSEAFF

j_gene: TRBJ2-7
len: 16
abundance: once
d_gene: .
v_gene: TRBV19
CDR3nt: TGTGCCAGTAGTCGAGCAGTCGAGTCTTACCCCAACGAGCAGTACTTC
CDR3aa: CASSRAVESYPNEQYF

j_gene: TRBJ1-2
len: 13
abundance: few
d_gene: .
v_gene: TRBV11-1
CDR3nt: TGTGCCAGCGGCGGTCAGGGAGACTATGGCTACACCTTC
CDR3aa: CASGGQGDYGYTF

j_gene: TRBJ2-2
len: 16
abundance: .
d_gene: .
v_gene: TRBV9
CDR3nt: TGTGCCAGCAGCGTAGCTCCTGGTAGCAGGGCCGGGGAGCTGTTTTTT
CDR3aa: CASSVAPGSRAGELFF